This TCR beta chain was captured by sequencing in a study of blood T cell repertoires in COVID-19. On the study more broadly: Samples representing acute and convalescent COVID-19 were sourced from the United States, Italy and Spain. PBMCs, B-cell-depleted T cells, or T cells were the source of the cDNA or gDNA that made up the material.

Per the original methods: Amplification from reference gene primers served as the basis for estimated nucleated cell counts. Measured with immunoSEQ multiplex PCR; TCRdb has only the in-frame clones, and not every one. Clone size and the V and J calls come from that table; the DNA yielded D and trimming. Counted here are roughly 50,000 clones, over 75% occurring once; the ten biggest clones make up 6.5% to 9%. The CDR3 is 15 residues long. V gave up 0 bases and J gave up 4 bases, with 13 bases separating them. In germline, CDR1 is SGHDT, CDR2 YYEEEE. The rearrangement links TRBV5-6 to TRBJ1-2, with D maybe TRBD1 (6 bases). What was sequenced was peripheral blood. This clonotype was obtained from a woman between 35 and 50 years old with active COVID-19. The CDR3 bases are TGTGCCAGCAGCTTGGCCCCAGGGGTAGGCTATGGCTACACCTTC. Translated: CASSLAPGVGYGYTF.